The source of this T cell receptor (beta chain) is a study of beta chain features in type 1 diabetes. Looked up from germline, CDR1 is SGHNT and CDR2 is YYREEE (reference sequence). This CDR3 is 13 amino acids long. As concerns this clone: One end of the junction varies from germline; a read error may be responsible.

The study reverse transcribed the entire isolated RNA, so it sequenced expressed TCRB transcripts. The repertoire was sequenced with immunoSEQ multiplex PCR; TCRdb's copy has only in-frame clones and lacks some. The table lists tens of thousands of clones, around 63% of them singletons. This rearrangement joins TRBV5-4 to TRBJ1-1, with a tentative D call TRBD1 (5 bases). Material for sequencing was Tregs from blood. The sequence was obtained from a young woman in good health. CDR3 coding DNA: TGTGCCAGCAGCCTACCTCAAATCTCCGGGACTTACTTT. Encoded protein: CASSLPQISGTYF.